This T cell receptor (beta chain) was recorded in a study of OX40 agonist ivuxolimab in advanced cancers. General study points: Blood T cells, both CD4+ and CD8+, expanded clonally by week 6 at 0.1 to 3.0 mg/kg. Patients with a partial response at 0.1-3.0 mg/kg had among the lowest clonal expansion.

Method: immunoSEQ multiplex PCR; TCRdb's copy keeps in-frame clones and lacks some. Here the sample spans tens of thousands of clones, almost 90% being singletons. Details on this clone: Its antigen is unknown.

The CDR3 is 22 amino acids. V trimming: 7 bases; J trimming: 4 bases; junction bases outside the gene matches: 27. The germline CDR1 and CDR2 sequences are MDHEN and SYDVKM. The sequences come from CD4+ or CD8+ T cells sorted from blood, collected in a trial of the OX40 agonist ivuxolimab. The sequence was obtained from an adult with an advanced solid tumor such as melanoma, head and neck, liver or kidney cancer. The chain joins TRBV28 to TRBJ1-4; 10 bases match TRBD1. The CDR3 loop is CASKFDRGQSAPSRNYNEKLFF. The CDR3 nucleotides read TGTGCCAGCAAGTTTGACAGGGGGCAGAGCGCACCTTCTCGTAACTATAATGAAAAACTGTTTTTT.